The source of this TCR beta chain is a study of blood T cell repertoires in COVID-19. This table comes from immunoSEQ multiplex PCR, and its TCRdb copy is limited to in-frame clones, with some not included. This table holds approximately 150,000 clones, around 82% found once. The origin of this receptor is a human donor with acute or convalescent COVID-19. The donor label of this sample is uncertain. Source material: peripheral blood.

This CDR3 is CAISESSVLNTEAFF. For the CDR3, the DNA is TGTGCCATCAGTGAGTCATCGGTTTTGAACACTGAAGCTTTCTTT. The V call is TRBV10-3, the J call TRBJ1-1; no definite D call. The germline V and J ends were trimmed by 0 bases and 0 bases, with 8 bases remaining between them. This CDR3 is built from 15 residues. Germline CDR1 and CDR2: ENHRY and SYGVKD.